Below, 10 T cell receptor beta chains from the same sample are listed, as sequenced in a study of cytomegalovirus exposure and HLA in healthy donors. TCRdb's table, derived via immunoSEQ multiplex PCR, lists solely in-frame clones and lacks some. The top ten clones hold roughly a tenth of a sample with approximately 160,000 clones, 84% of them seen once. The sequencing input was PBMCs. All receptors come from a man in his thirties or forties in good health and CMV-seropositive.

This clone was found a few times. Written as DNA, the CDR3 is TGTGCCAGTACGTCCACGGTGAACACTGAAGCTTTCTTT. As protein: CASTSTVNTEAFF. The V gene is TRBV19, the J gene TRBJ1-1; D is uncertain. This CDR3 comprises 13 residues. Trimming removed 7 bases at V and 0 bases at J, with 9 bases between. CDR1 LNHDA and CDR2 SQIVND come from the germline V gene (reference sequence).

The V call is TRBV11-3, the J call TRBJ1-2; D remains ambiguous. Trimming cost V 5 bases and J 0 bases, with 13 bases left between them. Germline CDR1 and CDR2: SGHNT and YENEEA. CDR3 length: 15 amino acids. CDR3 amino acids: CASSLVRETNYGYTF. CDR3 DNA sequence: TGTGCCAGCAGCCTAGTTCGGGAAACTAACTATGGCTACACCTTC.

The chain joins TRBV4-1 to TRBJ2-7, with 9 positions matching TRBD1. CDR1 and CDR2 from the germline V gene are MGHRA and YSYEKL. The CDR3 is 14 amino acids. J was trimmed by 6 bases and V by 6 bases; bases with no gene match: 9. For the CDR3, the DNA is TGCGCCAGCAGTCGCCCCGGGACAGGGCCCGAGCAGTACTTC. Amino acid sequence: CASSRPGTGPEQYF.

The chain employs TRBV19 and TRBJ2-6; D call uncertain. Germline V gives CDR1 LNHDA, CDR2 SQIVND (reference sequence). Trimming pared 0 bases from V and 0 bases from J, leaving 12 bases between. There are 18 residues in the CDR3. The CDR3 here is CASSIDFLSGSGANVLTF. The CDR3 nucleotides read TGTGCCAGTAGTATAGATTTTCTCTCCGGCTCTGGGGCCAACGTCCTGACTTTC. Together with reference TRBV19 and TRBJ2-6, the CDR3 gives the full variable domain: DGGITQSPKYLFRKEGQNVTLSCEQNLNHDAMYWYRQDPGQGLRLIYYSQIVNDFQKGDIAEGYSVSREKKESFPLTVTSAQKNPTAFYLCASSIDFLSGSGANVLTFGAGSRLTVL.

A word on this clone: Other nucleotide sequences from this sample produce the same CDR3. V gene TRBV11-2 combines with J gene TRBJ2-5; 13 bases map to TRBD2. In germline, CDR1 is SGHAT, CDR2 FQNNGV. The CDR3 runs to 16 residues. Losses at the gene ends were 5 bases for V and 5 bases for J; bases not matched to a gene: 8. CDR3 in amino acids: CASSQRLAGGEETQYF. DNA of the CDR3: TGTGCCAGCAGCCAGAGACTAGCGGGGGGCGAGGAGACCCAGTACTTC.

The J gene is TRBJ1-1, the V gene TRBV18; D might be TRBD1 (6 bases). Germline loops: CDR1 KGHSH, CDR2 LQKENI. Trimming removed 8 bases from V and 1 base from J, with 14 bases in between. The CDR3 totals 14 residues. Written as DNA, the CDR3 is TGTGCCAGCCTAAAGACAGGACAGAACACTGAAGCTTTCTTT. Translated, it gives CASLKTGQNTEAFF.

This clone was found once. This sequence joins TRBV30 and TRBJ2-3; TRBD2 matches at 9 bases. CDR3 length: 17 amino acids. Germline V lookup: CDR1 GTSNPN, CDR2 SVGIG (reference sequence). The V gene end was trimmed by 1 base and the J gene end by 0 bases; junction bases not matched to a gene: 8. The CDR3, as DNA: TGTGCCTGGAGTGATTTCGCGGGGGGGTACAGCACAGATACGCAGTATTTT. It translates to CAWSDFAGGYSTDTQYF. Full variable domain (rest looked up from reference TRBV30 and TRBJ2-3): SQTIHQWPATLVQPVGSPLSLECTVEGTSNPNLYWYRQAAGRGLQLLFYSVGIGQISSEVPQNLSASRPQDRQFILSSKKLLLSDSGFYLCAWSDFAGGYSTDTQYFGPGTRLTVL.

This clone has only a few counts. The chain couples TRBV30 to TRBJ2-2, with 10 positions matching TRBD2. The CDR3 loop spans 13 amino acids. CDR1 and CDR2 from the germline V gene are GTSNPN and SVGIG (reference sequence). The CDR3 coding sequence is TGTGCATGGCAGCGGGAGGGCACCGGGGAGCTGTTTTTT. Encoded protein: CAWQREGTGELFF.

This chain links TRBV9 with TRBJ2-7; 10 positions agree with TRBD2. J was trimmed by 6 bases and V by 3 bases; bases with no gene match: 6. This CDR3 is 14 amino acids long. Germline CDR1 SGDLS, CDR2 YYNGEE. The DNA for the CDR3 is TGTGCCAGCAGCGCTCTTAGCGGGGGGTCCGAGCAGTACTTC. It specifies CASSALSGGSEQYF.

The chain recombines TRBV11-2 with TRBJ2-2; no clear D. The CDR3 is made up of 17 amino acids. Per the germline V gene, CDR1 is SGHAT and CDR2 is FQNNGV. Trimming left V 8 bases short and J 1 base short, with 20 bases between. The DNA of the CDR3 is TGTGCCAGCTCCCGTGCAGGATCCCCCCTGAACACCGGGGAGCTGTTTTTT. Its translation: CASSRAGSPLNTGELFF. The whole variable domain, filled in from reference TRBV11-2 and TRBJ2-2, reads EAGVAQSPRYKIIEKRQSVAFWCNPISGHATLYWYQQILGQGPKLLIQFQNNGVVDDSQLPKDRFSAERLKGVDSTLKIQPAKLEDSAVYLCASSRAGSPLNTGELFFGEGSRLTVL.